This T cell receptor (beta chain) was sequenced during a study of Graves' ophthalmopathy and Graves' hyperthyroidism listed by TCRdb under 2018. About the study as a whole: Stable hyperthyroidism was defined as no progression to ophthalmopathy within 18 months of follow-up. The study used signatures of the TCR beta repertoire to tell Graves' ophthalmopathy apart from Graves' hyperthyroidism and to predict which patients would progress to ophthalmopathy. In total, 135 blood samples were TCR-sequenced: 40 to 45 ophthalmopathy, roughly 80 hyperthyroidism and about 17 hyperthyroidism-to-ophthalmopathy patients. To explore V-J signatures distinguishing ophthalmopathy from hyperthyroidism, a discovery set of around 100 patients (about 43 ophthalmopathy, 55 to 60 stable hyperthyroidism) was enrolled. For independent validation, a separate cohort was made up of 18 hyperthyroidism patients plus 17 patients who later progressed from hyperthyroidism to ophthalmopathy. In about six hyperthyroidism patients, the T-cell repertoires found in thyroid tissue were compared with those found in blood. Following sample collection, hyperthyroidism patients were given methimazole at a starting dose of 30 mg daily, and ophthalmopathy patients were given high-dose intravenous methylprednisolone.

TCR beta CDR3 regions were amplified from RNA transcripts for repertoire sequencing. The first round was an RT-PCR using HTBI primers with the Qiagen OneStep RT-PCR kit, and this first round was followed by a second-round multiplex PCR, then size selection and purification. Sequencing of the libraries was carried out on an Illumina HiSeq2000 in paired-end mode with 100 bp reads. In the original analysis: SOAPnuke was used for read processing, and reads with adapters, uncalled bases, a mean Phred below 15, or no exact constant-primer or identifier match were discarded. COPE v1.2.5 was used to merge high-quality paired reads. Unique nucleotide sequences were defined as clonotypes and aligned to IMGT TRB V, D and J references using MiTCR v1.1. Only V-J combinations with frequency above 0.0001 were analysed, covering around 99% of repertoires. For each V-J combination, a TCR clonal expansion and chaos score was defined as F50 clonal expansion divided by the chaos observed in the TCRdist matrix. Welch's t-statistics and random forest were used to narrow the features down to more than 10 V-J combinations, which were then fed into a naive Bayes classifier. The Morisita-Horn index was used to measure how similar the thyroid and blood repertoires were. In TCRdb, the public reads were trimmed at Q25 with fastp and aligned with MiXCR, with productive beta chains retained. Rows with a matching CDR3 protein are joined into one entry that keeps the most common DNA and genes. The V and J calls reflect TCRdb's pipeline rather than the authors' work. Here the sample has approximately 1.2 million distinct CDR3 sequences; approximately 35% occur a single time. The ten largest clones add up to around 10% of the sample.

Hyperthyroidism patients were newly diagnosed, were aged 18 to 65 years, and had a disease duration under 2 months. Patients were excluded if they had other autoimmune diseases, uncontrolled infections, pregnancy or lactation. Diagnosis relied on clinical symptoms, serum thyroxine, TRAb, thyroid ultrasound and orbital computed tomography. Total RNA was extracted using Trizol reagent, and RNA quality was checked on an Agilent 2100 Bioanalyzer. Concerning this clonotype itself: Its antigen has not been determined. No per-base quality is available; no much larger clone lies one base away.

Summary of the overall study and its limitations: Most of the expanded thyroid clonotypes with a frequency above 0.001 were also detected in blood, and it was suggested that the thyroid immune response may be reflected by blood repertoires. Ophthalmopathy was separated from stable hyperthyroidism by the 13-signature model with roughly 88% sensitivity and 81.08% specificity in cross-validation and with 80%/75% in the test set. Sample size was not statistically predetermined, and group allocation was not concealed from the investigators. In validation, the model predicted ophthalmopathy progression with roughly 68% sensitivity and roughly 72% specificity; approximately 12 predicted patients were CT-confirmed with GO in a median of 6.5 months.

The TCR sequence derives from an adult man with Graves' hyperthyroidism. The sequenced sample consisted of peripheral blood or thyroid tissue (not recorded which).

The DNA reads as follows: TGTGCCAGCAGCTCTATAAAATTGGGAGGCACCGGGGAGCTGTTTTTT. Translated, it gives CASSSIKLGGTGELFF. Rearrangement joined TRBV7-7 to TRBJ2-2; TRBD2 is a weak D gene call, 6 bases matching. V is cut by 4 bases and J by 4 bases, and the space between the germline ends is 16 bases. CDR1 and CDR2 (SSHAT, FNYEAQ) derive from the germline V gene (reference sequence). Inclusive of the bounding cysteine and phenylalanine, the CDR3 is 16 residues long. Only CDR3 DNA is held: 48 bases, read in frame from base 1.